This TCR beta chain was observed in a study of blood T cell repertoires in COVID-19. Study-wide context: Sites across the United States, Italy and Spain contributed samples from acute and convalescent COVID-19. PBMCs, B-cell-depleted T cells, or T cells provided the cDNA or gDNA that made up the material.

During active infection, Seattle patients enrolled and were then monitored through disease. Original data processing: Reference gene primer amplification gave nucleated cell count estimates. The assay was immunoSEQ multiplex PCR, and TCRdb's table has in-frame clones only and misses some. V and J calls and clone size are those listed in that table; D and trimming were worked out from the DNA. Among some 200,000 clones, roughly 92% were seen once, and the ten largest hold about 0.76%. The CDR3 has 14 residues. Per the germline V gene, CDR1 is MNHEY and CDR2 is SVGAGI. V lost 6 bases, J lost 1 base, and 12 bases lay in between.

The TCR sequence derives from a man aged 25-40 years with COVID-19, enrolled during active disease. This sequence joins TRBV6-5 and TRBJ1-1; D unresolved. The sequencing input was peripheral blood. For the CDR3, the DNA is TGTGCCAGCAGACCCTTAGCGGAGAACACTGAAGCTTTCTTT. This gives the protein CASRPLAENTEAFF.